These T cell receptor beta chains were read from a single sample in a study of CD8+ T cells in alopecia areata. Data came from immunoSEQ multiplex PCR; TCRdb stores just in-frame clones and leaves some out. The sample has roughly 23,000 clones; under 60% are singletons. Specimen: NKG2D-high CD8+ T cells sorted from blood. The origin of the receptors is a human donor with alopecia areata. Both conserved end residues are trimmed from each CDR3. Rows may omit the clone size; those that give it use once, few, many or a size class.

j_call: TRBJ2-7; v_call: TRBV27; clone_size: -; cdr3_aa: ASSLTTGLEQY
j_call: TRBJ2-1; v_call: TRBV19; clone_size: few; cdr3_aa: ASSISGLVYNEQF
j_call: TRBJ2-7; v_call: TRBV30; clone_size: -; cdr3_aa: AWSGRDRGSYEQY
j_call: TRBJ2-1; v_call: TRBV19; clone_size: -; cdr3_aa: ATRTGYNEQF
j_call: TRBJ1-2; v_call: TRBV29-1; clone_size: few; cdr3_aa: SVETEANYGYT
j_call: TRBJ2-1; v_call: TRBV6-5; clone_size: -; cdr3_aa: ASSYRREGLGEQF
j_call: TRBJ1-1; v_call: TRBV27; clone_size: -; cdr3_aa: ASSPGQANTEAF
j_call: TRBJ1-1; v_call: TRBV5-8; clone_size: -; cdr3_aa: ASSLFVVLLNTEAF
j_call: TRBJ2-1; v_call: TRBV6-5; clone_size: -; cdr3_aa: ASSVLAGTNEQF
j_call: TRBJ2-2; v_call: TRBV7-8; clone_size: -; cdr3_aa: ASSPRVRTLTGELF
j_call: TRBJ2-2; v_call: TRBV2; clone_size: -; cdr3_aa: ASRTSGRAYTGELF
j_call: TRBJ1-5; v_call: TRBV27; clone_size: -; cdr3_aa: ATADRKYSNQPQH
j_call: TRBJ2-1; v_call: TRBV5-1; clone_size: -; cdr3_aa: ASSLVVGPSNEQF
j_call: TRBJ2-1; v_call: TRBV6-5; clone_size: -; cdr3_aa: ASSYSADNEQF
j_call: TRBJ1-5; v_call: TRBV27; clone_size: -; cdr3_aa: ASSLGTGANQPQH
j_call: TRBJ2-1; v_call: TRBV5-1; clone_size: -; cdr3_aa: ASTGLASYNEQF
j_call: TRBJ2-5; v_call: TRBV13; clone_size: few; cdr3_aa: ASSLSHSGRETQY
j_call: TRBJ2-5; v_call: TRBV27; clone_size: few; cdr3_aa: ASSYLLAGGPPNMGTQY
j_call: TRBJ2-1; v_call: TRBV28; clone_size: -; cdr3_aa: ASSFPTRDSSYNEQF
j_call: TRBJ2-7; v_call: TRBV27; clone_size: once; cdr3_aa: ASSLGLAGYEQY
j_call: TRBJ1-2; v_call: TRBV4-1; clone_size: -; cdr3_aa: ASSHLSTDPSYGYT
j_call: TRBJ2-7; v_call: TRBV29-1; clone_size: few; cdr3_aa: SAEGLAGGRTYEQY
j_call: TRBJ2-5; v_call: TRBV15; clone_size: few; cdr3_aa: ATSRVGSETQY
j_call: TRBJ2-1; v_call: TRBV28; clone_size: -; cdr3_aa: ASTLYGRINEQF
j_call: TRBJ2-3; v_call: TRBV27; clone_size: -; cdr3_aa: ASSPTFTDTQY
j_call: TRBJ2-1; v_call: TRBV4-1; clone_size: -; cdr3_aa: ASSHPPFTGEQF
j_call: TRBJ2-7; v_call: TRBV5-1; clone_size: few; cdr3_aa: ASSLEFPGLEEQY
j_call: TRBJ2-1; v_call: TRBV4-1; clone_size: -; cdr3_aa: ASSQREGSLYNEQF
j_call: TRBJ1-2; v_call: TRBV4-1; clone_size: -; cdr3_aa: ASSQDQTLGVPYGYT
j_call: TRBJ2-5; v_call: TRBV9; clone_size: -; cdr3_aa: ASSSDSGTSGRETQY
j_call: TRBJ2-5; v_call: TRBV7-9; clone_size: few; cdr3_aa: ASSLDRGVETQY
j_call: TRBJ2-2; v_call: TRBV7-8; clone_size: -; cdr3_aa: ASSLAVTSGGLWELF
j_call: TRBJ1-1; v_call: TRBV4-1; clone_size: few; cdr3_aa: ASSQADTLGTEAF
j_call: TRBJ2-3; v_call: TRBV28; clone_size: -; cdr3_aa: ASSLSRPDTQY
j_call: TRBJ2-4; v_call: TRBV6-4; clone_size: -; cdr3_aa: ASSGGQETKNIQY
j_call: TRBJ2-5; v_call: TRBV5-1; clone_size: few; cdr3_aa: ASSLAEAQY
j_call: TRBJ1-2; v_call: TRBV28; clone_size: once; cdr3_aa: ASSRRQGAYYGYT